The clone carrying this T cell receptor beta chain came up many times. Its target is unknown. A single record per CDR3 protein comes from TCRdb applying MiXCR to the RACE reads. Found here are 250,000 or so distinct CDR3 sequences, approximately 7.5% of them singletons; the top ten hold 1.2%. The time point denotes: pre-sensitization, week 0. This sample's treatment: therapeutic diphenylcyclopropenone sensitization with weekly scalp DPC. The sample belongs to a study of human T cells and chemical hapten exposure. CDR1 is SNHLY, CDR2 FYNNEI, per germline. V was trimmed by 2 bases and J by 0 bases, leaving 11 bases between them. The CDR3 is 16 amino acids. Overall study results and limits: Donors had alopecia, so their immune response may differ from healthy people's.

The specimen comprised whole blood, sampled in connection with sensitization to the hapten diphenylcyclopropenone (DPC). The chain recombines TRBV2 with TRBJ2-1; possibly TRBD2 for D (5 bases). This clonotype was obtained from a man aged 18 to 30 with alopecia areata. Some clones in this sample may be carry-over from other donors' samples. In DNA form, the CDR3 reads TGTGCCAGCAGTGAACAGTCGGGGAGCTCCTACAATGAGCAGTTCTTC. Amino acid sequence: CASSEQSGSSYNEQFF.